This T cell receptor (beta chain) was sequenced in a study of Graves' ophthalmopathy and Graves' hyperthyroidism. At least ten counts were recorded for this clonotype. This CDR3 region has 14 residues. Trimming left V 6 bases short and J 8 bases short, with 17 bases between. The TCR beta CDR3 regions underwent amplification from RNA transcripts. HTBI primers were employed in first-round RT-PCR, then a second-round multiplex PCR followed. TCRdb independently ran MiXCR on the multiplex PCR reads; one entry per CDR3 protein. The data hold approximately 150,000 distinct CDR3 sequences, with 30% to 45% observed a single time.

The sequence came from a man in his thirties or forties with Graves' ophthalmopathy. V usage is TRBV12-3 or TRBV12-4 and J usage is TRBJ2-4, with D uncertain. The source material was peripheral blood. The CDR3 region has the DNA TGTGCCAGCAGCCCGAATAGCCGAGGAGACATTCAGTACTTC. Protein: CASSPNSRGDIQYF.